Listed here are 23 T cell receptor beta chains from one sample, sequenced in a study of T cell responses to AZD1222 COVID-19 vaccine. Assay used: immunoSEQ multiplex PCR; TCRdb lists only in-frame clones, some missing. The sample has 30,000 to 40,000 clones; about four fifths are singletons. The source material was peripheral blood, sampled 28 days after the second AZD1222 dose. The receptors derive from an adult who received the AZD1222 COVID-19 vaccine.

The chain employs TRBV10-1 and TRBJ2-3, with unresolved D. V was shortened by 6 bases and J by 1 base, with 14 bases between the two germline ends. Germline V gene sequence: CDR1 WNHNN, CDR2 SYGVQD (reference sequence). The CDR3 is 15 amino acids. CDR3 residues: CASRKRLERTDTQYF. The DNA for the CDR3 is TGCGCCAGCAGAAAAAGACTTGAACGCACAGATACGCAGTATTTT.

This chain links TRBV6-5 with TRBJ1-1; the D is unclear. Trimming cost V 1 base and J 0 bases, with 6 bases left between them. Germline loops: CDR1 MNHEY, CDR2 SVGAGI. This CDR3 is built from 14 residues. This CDR3 is CASSYWNMNTEAFF. The CDR3 nucleotides read TGTGCCAGCAGTTACTGGAACATGAACACTGAAGCTTTCTTT.

This clone was counted only a few times. This sequence joins TRBV12-3 or TRBV12-4 and TRBJ1-4; a weak D match, TRBD1 (6 bases). The V end was cut by 8 bases, the J end by 7 bases, with 14 bases between. The CDR3 extends over 13 amino acids. CDR3 bases: TGTGCCAGCTGCCGGGGGCCCGGTGAAAAACTGTTTTTT. This gives the protein CASCRGPGEKLFF.

The chain is built from TRBV13 and TRBJ1-1, with a tentative D call TRBD1 (5 bases). Trimming took 5 bases from V and 4 from J, leaving 14 bases between them. The CDR3 totals 14 residues. Germline V lookup: CDR1 PRHDT, CDR2 FYEKMQ (reference sequence). In DNA, the CDR3 is TGTGCCAGCAGCCCCGGGACGAAGGGCACTGAAGCTTTCTTT. Translation gives CASSPGTKGTEAFF.

The genes are TRBV19 and TRBJ1-6; a weak D match, TRBD1 (6 bases). V lost 7 bases and J 7 bases, leaving 11 bases between the germline ends. The CDR3 runs to 13 residues. The germline V gene has CDR1 LNHDA and CDR2 SQIVND (reference sequence). CDR3 in amino acids: CASMIGGNSPLHF. The CDR3 nucleotides are TGTGCCAGTATGATCGGGGGCAATTCACCCCTCCACTTT. Filled out from reference TRBV19 and TRBJ1-6, the complete variable domain reads DGGITQSPKYLFRKEGQNVTLSCEQNLNHDAMYWYRQDPGQGLRLIYYSQIVNDFQKGDIAEGYSVSREKKESFPLTVTSAQKNPTAFYLCASMIGGNSPLHFGNGTRLTVT.

The V gene is TRBV7-3, the J gene TRBJ2-5, with a weak D call TRBD2 (6 bases). Germline V CDR1 and CDR2: SGHTA, FQGTGA. Trimming shortened V by 5 bases and J by 5 bases, and 15 bases separated the two germline ends. The length of the CDR3 is 14 residues. CDR3 nucleotide sequence: TGTGCCAGCAGCGCCGACTTGAGCGGGGAGACCCAGTACTTC. Its protein is CASSADLSGETQYF.

This clone was seen once. J is TRBJ1-2 and V is TRBV2; TRBD1 is a possible D gene (5 bases). Trimming pared 6 bases from V and 2 bases from J, leaving 10 bases between. Germline CDR1 is SNHLY and CDR2 is FYNNEI. CDR3 length: 13 residues. The CDR3 DNA follows: TGTGCCAGCAGGATACAGGCCAACTATGGCTACACCTTC. Translating it yields CASRIQANYGYTF.

The chain couples TRBV5-4 to TRBJ1-3; TRBD1 is a possible D gene (6 bases). From germline, CDR1 is SGHNT and CDR2 YYREEE (reference sequence). The ends were cut back, 1 base at V and 3 bases at J, with 14 bases in the middle. This CDR3 region has 16 residues. The CDR3 nucleotides read TGTGCCAGCAGCTTGAGAACAGGGCTTCGTGGAAACACCATATATTTT. The encoded protein is CASSLRTGLRGNTIYF.

The genes are TRBV12-3 or TRBV12-4 and TRBJ2-5, with a tentative D call TRBD1 (6 bases). The CDR3 runs 13 residues. V dropped 6 bases and J dropped 3 bases, with 11 bases sitting between them. The CDR3 DNA follows: TGTGCCAGCAGCCTACAGGGAGAAGAGACCCAGTACTTC. This codes for CASSLQGEETQYF.

The chain carries TRBV5-4 and TRBJ2-7, with 7 bases identical to TRBD1. With V trimmed by 4 bases and J by 5 bases, 9 bases remained unmatched. Germline lookup yields CDR1 SGHNT and CDR2 YYREEE (reference sequence). The CDR3 is made up of 14 amino acids. Written as DNA, the CDR3 is TGTGCCAGCAGCCACCGGGACAGCCCCCACGAGCAGTACTTC. Amino acids: CASSHRDSPHEQYF.

This clone has just a few counts. J is TRBJ1-1 and V is TRBV20-1; D unresolved. Germline V CDR1 and CDR2: DFQATT, SNEGSKA (reference sequence). V lost 7 bases, J lost 1 base, and 7 bases lay in between. There are 11 residues in the CDR3. DNA of the CDR3: TGCAGTGTATGGGAGAACACTGAAGCTTTCTTT. Protein sequence: CSVWENTEAFF.

This sequence joins TRBV7-8 and TRBJ1-3; D uncertain. The germline gives CDR1 SGHVS, CDR2 FQNEAQ. The CDR3 is 17 amino acids. The ends were cut back, 1 base at V and 0 bases at J, with 13 bases in the middle. The DNA of the CDR3 is TGTGCCAGCAGCTTAGTAAAGGCCGCCGCCTCTGGAAACACCATATATTTT. Its protein product is CASSLVKAAASGNTIYF.

The CDR3 DNA follows: TGCGCCAGCAGCTTGGGGACTAGCGCCAACACAGATACGCAGTATTTT. Its protein product is CASSLGTSANTDTQYF. V and J are TRBV5-1 and TRBJ2-3, with TRBD2 matching 9 bases. V was clipped by 0 bases and J by 2 bases; unmatched bases: 4. There are 16 residues in the CDR3. Per the germline V gene, CDR1 is SGHRS and CDR2 is YFSETQ.

The chain employs TRBV18 and TRBJ1-1; D not certain. The germline gives CDR1 KGHSH, CDR2 LQKENI. The CDR3 has 16 amino acids. V lost 5 bases and J lost 2, with 18 bases in between. The CDR3 spells CASSTGRSPLNTEAFF. The DNA for the CDR3 is TGTGCCAGCTCAACGGGAAGGAGCCCTTTAAACACTGAAGCTTTCTTT.

The V call is TRBV19, the J call TRBJ1-2; the D is unclear. The CDR3 extends over 13 amino acids. The V gene lost 11 bases and the J gene lost 0 bases, with 13 bases spanning the gap. Germline V gene data show CDR1 as LNHDA and CDR2 as SQIVND (reference sequence). The CDR3 spells CAGSTGTNYGYTF. The CDR3 region has the DNA TGTGCCGGCAGTACCGGGACTAACTATGGCTACACCTTC.

V gene TRBV3-1 (or the pseudogene TRBV3-2) combines with J gene TRBJ1-4, with a weak D call TRBD1 (6 bases). V gave up 2 bases and J gave up 7 bases, with 14 bases separating them. Per the germline V gene, CDR1 is LGHDT and CDR2 is YNNKEL (reference sequence). The CDR3 spans 15 residues. The DNA for the CDR3 is TGTGCCAGCAGCCAATGGGGGGCGATTGGTGAAAAACTGTTTTTT. It is translated as CASSQWGAIGEKLFF.

The chain is built from TRBV2 and TRBJ2-2, with 12 bases aligning to TRBD2. Germline values: CDR1 SNHLY, CDR2 FYNNEI. CDR3 size: 18 residues. V trimming: 5 bases; J trimming: 7 bases; junction bases outside the gene matches: 14. The chain's CDR3 is CASSPEGLAGSGVGELFF. In nucleotides, the CDR3 is TGTGCCAGCAGTCCGGAGGGACTAGCGGGTTCAGGGGTCGGGGAGCTGTTTTTT.

The chain joins TRBV18 to TRBJ2-7; D possibly matches TRBD1 or TRBD2 (5 bases each). V lost 2 bases and J 2 bases, leaving 10 bases between the germline ends. Germline V CDR1 and CDR2: KGHSH, LQKENI. This CDR3 spans 14 amino acids. In nucleotides, the CDR3 is TGTGCCAGCTCACCATACGGGGCCCCCTACGAGCAGTACTTC. Protein product: CASSPYGAPYEQYF. Full variable domain (rest looked up from reference TRBV18 and TRBJ2-7): NAGVMQNPRHLVRRRGQEARLRCSPMKGHSHVYWYRQLPEEGLKFMVYLQKENIIDESGMPKERFSAEFPKEGPSILRIQQVVRGDSAAYFCASSPYGAPYEQYFGPGTRLTVT.

The rearrangement joins TRBV21-1 to TRBJ1-2. TRBV21-1 is tagged as a pseudogene. CDR3 length: 15 residues. The CDR3 loop is CASSTRQAANYGYTF. Here the CDR3 DNA reads TGTGCCAGCAGCACCAGGCAGGCGGCTAACTATGGCTACACCTTC.

V is TRBV19 and J is TRBJ2-3, with no clear D. V lost 5 bases, J lost 2 bases, and 14 bases lay in between. This CDR3 contains 15 residues. Looked up from germline, CDR1 is LNHDA and CDR2 is SQIVND (reference sequence). The CDR3: CASSVLTWNTDTQYF. CDR3 DNA sequence: TGTGCCAGTAGTGTCCTAACATGGAACACAGATACGCAGTATTTT.

The gene calls are TRBV4-1 and TRBJ2-4; the D gene could be TRBD1 or TRBD2 (6 bases each). This CDR3 region has 17 residues. V was trimmed by 3 bases and J by 0 bases, leaving 15 bases between them. CDR1 is MGHRA, CDR2 YSYEKL, per germline. CDR3 nucleotide sequence: TGCGCCAGCAGCCAGTCTGGGGGGCCACAAGCCAAAAACATTCAGTACTTC. Protein product: CASSQSGGPQAKNIQYF.

The V call is TRBV7-9, the J call TRBJ2-7; possibly TRBD1 for D (5 bases). Between the trimmed V and J ends, which lost 1 base and 6 bases, there was a span of 13 bases. CDR1 is SEHNR and CDR2 is FQNEAQ in the germline V gene (reference sequence). This CDR3 has 14 amino acids. DNA for the CDR3: TGTGCCAGCAGCTTAGAGGGCAGGGATCGCGAGCAGTACGTC. Translating it yields CASSLEGRDREQYV.

The genes are TRBV14 and TRBJ1-5; D gene unclear. V was cut by 1 base and J by 6 bases, with 7 bases left in between. The CDR3 spans 13 residues. Germline V gene sequence: CDR1 SGHDN, CDR2 FVKESK. CDR3 amino acids: CASSQGRAQPQHF. The CDR3 DNA follows: TGTGCCAGCAGCCAAGGCCGGGCTCAGCCCCAGCATTTT.